A selection of T cell receptor beta chains follows, all from one sample in a study of blood T cells in healthy people across ages. TCRdb recomputed calls from the 5' RACE reads with MiXCR, one row per CDR3 protein. The table shows 550,000 to 700,000 distinct CDR3 sequences, with 25% to 30% occurring only once. What was sequenced was blood. These TCRs come from a woman in her sixties or seventies in good health. Each CDR3 is given with its conserved first and last residue. Fields, in order: V gene, J gene, D gene, clone size, CDR3 protein, CDR3 DNA. A D gene is named only where the DNA matches it firmly. Clone size is not always given. Where it is, it says once, few, many or a class for expanded clones.

V gene: TRBV21-1; J gene: TRBJ2-4; D gene: NA; clone size: few; CDR3 protein: CASSDHRAGTTYPLRTKNIQYF; CDR3 DNA: TGTGCCAGCAGCGACCACAGGGCGGGAACCACATACCCCCTCCGGACCAAAAACATTCAGTACTTC
V gene: TRBV12-5; J gene: TRBJ2-7; D gene: NA; clone size: NA; CDR3 protein: CASGLSPGQLYEQYF; CDR3 DNA: TGTGCTAGTGGTTTGTCCCCCGGACAGCTCTACGAGCAGTACTTC
V gene: TRBV7-6; J gene: TRBJ1-2; D gene: NA; clone size: NA; CDR3 protein: CASSLSVGHTNYGYTF; CDR3 DNA: TGTGCCAGCAGCCTTAGTGTTGGACACACTAACTATGGCTACACCTTC
V gene: TRBV4-3; J gene: TRBJ2-3; D gene: TRBD2; clone size: NA; CDR3 protein: CASSQTPGGSDTQYF; CDR3 DNA: TGCGCCAGCAGCCAAACTCCGGGGGGGTCAGACACGCAGTACTTT
V gene: TRBV21-1; J gene: TRBJ2-1; D gene: NA; clone size: few; CDR3 protein: CASSRAGAGNEQFF; CDR3 DNA: TGTGCCAGCTCCAGGGCAGGGGCCGGCAATGAGCAGTTCTTC
V gene: TRBV30; J gene: TRBJ1-2; D gene: NA; clone size: NA; CDR3 protein: CAWSELGGVGYTF; CDR3 DNA: TGTGCCTGGAGCGAGTTGGGGGGCGTAGGCTACACCTTC
V gene: TRBV6-5; J gene: TRBJ1-2; D gene: TRBD1; clone size: few; CDR3 protein: CASSSLQGTGYTF; CDR3 DNA: TGTGCCAGCAGTTCCCTACAGGGGACTGGCTACACCTTC
V gene: TRBV5-1; J gene: TRBJ1-1; D gene: NA; clone size: once; CDR3 protein: CASSSRTEMNTEAFF; CDR3 DNA: TGCGCCAGCAGCTCTCGGACGGAAATGAACACTGAAGCTTTCTTT
V gene: TRBV15; J gene: TRBJ1-2; D gene: NA; clone size: NA; CDR3 protein: CATSRDEGGYGYTF; CDR3 DNA: TGTGCCACCAGCAGAGATGAGGGTGGGTATGGCTACACCTTC
V gene: TRBV6-2/TRBV6-3; J gene: TRBJ1-6; D gene: NA; clone size: NA; CDR3 protein: CASSYSTDQGSPLHF; CDR3 DNA: TGTGCCAGCAGTTACTCGACGGATCAGGGGTCACCCCTCCACTTT
V gene: TRBV6-2/TRBV6-3; J gene: TRBJ2-4; D gene: NA; clone size: NA; CDR3 protein: CASSYDRTGGINIQYF; CDR3 DNA: TGTGCCAGCAGTTACGATCGGACAGGAGGGATAAACATTCAGTACTTC
V gene: TRBV28; J gene: TRBJ2-4; D gene: TRBD2; clone size: few; CDR3 protein: CASSLTSGGSNIQYF; CDR3 DNA: TGTGCCAGCAGTTTGACTAGCGGGGGCTCAAACATTCAGTACTTC
V gene: TRBV3-1; J gene: TRBJ2-3; D gene: NA; clone size: few; CDR3 protein: CAGSHIRNTQYF; CDR3 DNA: TGTGCCGGCAGCCATATCCGGAATACGCAGTATTTT
V gene: TRBV4-3; J gene: TRBJ2-7; D gene: NA; clone size: NA; CDR3 protein: CASSQDLKQGEQYF; CDR3 DNA: TGCGCCAGCAGCCAAGATCTGAAGCAGGGCGAGCAGTACTTC
V gene: TRBV3-1; J gene: TRBJ2-7; D gene: TRBD1; clone size: NA; CDR3 protein: CASSRVTGTGGEKYF; CDR3 DNA: TGTGCCAGCAGCCGAGTAACCGGGACAGGGGGCGAGAAGTACTTC
V gene: TRBV4-3; J gene: TRBJ1-2; D gene: TRBD1; clone size: NA; CDR3 protein: CASSQSTGGDGYTF; CDR3 DNA: TGCGCCAGCAGCCAATCTACAGGGGGCGATGGCTACACCTTC
V gene: TRBV11-2; J gene: TRBJ2-4; D gene: NA; clone size: few; CDR3 protein: CASSLQLGGDRRDLAKNIQYF; CDR3 DNA: TGTGCCAGCAGCCTGCAGTTGGGGGGGGACAGAAGGGATTTAGCCAAAAACATTCAGTACTTC
V gene: TRBV20-1; J gene: TRBJ1-1; D gene: NA; clone size: NA; CDR3 protein: CSARAYGRAEAFF; CDR3 DNA: TGCAGTGCTAGGGCCTACGGGAGGGCTGAAGCTTTCTTT
V gene: TRBV20-1; J gene: TRBJ2-1; D gene: NA; clone size: few; CDR3 protein: CSARFAGAISSYNEQFF; CDR3 DNA: TGCAGTGCTAGATTTGCGGGGGCCATCTCCTCCTACAATGAGCAGTTCTTC
V gene: TRBV12-3/TRBV12-4; J gene: TRBJ1-1; D gene: NA; clone size: NA; CDR3 protein: CASSLGIQGNTEAFF; CDR3 DNA: TGTGCCAGCAGTTTAGGGATACAGGGGAACACTGAAGCTTTCTTT
V gene: TRBV24-1; J gene: TRBJ2-2; D gene: TRBD1; clone size: few; CDR3 protein: CATSDSGQGNYRELFF; CDR3 DNA: TGTGCCACCAGTGATTCGGGACAGGGTAACTACCGGGAGCTGTTTTTT
V gene: TRBV10-3; J gene: TRBJ1-1; D gene: TRBD1; clone size: NA; CDR3 protein: CAVRDRGSIEAFF; CDR3 DNA: TGTGCCGTACGGGACAGGGGGTCTATTGAAGCTTTCTTT
V gene: TRBV7-2; J gene: TRBJ2-5; D gene: TRBD2; clone size: few; CDR3 protein: CASSLALAGQQETQYF; CDR3 DNA: TGTGCCAGCAGCTTAGCCTTAGCGGGGCAGCAAGAGACCCAGTACTTC
V gene: TRBV19; J gene: TRBJ2-7; D gene: TRBD1; clone size: NA; CDR3 protein: CASSRNPGQGSEQYF; CDR3 DNA: TGTGCCAGTAGCCGCAACCCGGGACAGGGAAGCGAGCAGTACTTC
V gene: TRBV7-3; J gene: TRBJ1-3; D gene: NA; clone size: few; CDR3 protein: CASSSGSGGNTIYF; CDR3 DNA: TGTGCCAGCAGCTCAGGAAGTGGTGGAAACACCATATATTTT
V gene: TRBV7-2; J gene: TRBJ2-5; D gene: NA; clone size: NA; CDR3 protein: CASSFPRETRQETQYF; CDR3 DNA: TGTGCCAGCAGCTTCCCAAGAGAGACAAGACAAGAGACCCAGTACTTC
V gene: TRBV7-2; J gene: TRBJ2-2; D gene: NA; clone size: few; CDR3 protein: CASSFSVDTGELFF; CDR3 DNA: TGTGCCAGCAGCTTTAGTGTGGACACCGGGGAGCTGTTTTTT
V gene: TRBV7-3; J gene: TRBJ2-1; D gene: TRBD2; clone size: few; CDR3 protein: CASSAQGGSSYNEQFF; CDR3 DNA: TGTGCCAGCAGCGCTCAGGGCGGGAGCTCCTACAATGAGCAGTTCTTC
V gene: TRBV20-1; J gene: TRBJ1-6; D gene: TRBD1; clone size: NA; CDR3 protein: CSATPTGGGSPLHF; CDR3 DNA: TGCAGTGCTACTCCGACAGGGGGCGGTTCACCCCTCCACTTT
V gene: TRBV6-2/TRBV6-3; J gene: TRBJ2-3; D gene: TRBD2; clone size: NA; CDR3 protein: CASSYQGLAGTDTQYF; CDR3 DNA: TGTGCCAGCAGTTACCAAGGACTAGCGGGCACAGATACGCAGTATTTT
V gene: TRBV5-5; J gene: TRBJ2-7; D gene: NA; clone size: NA; CDR3 protein: CASSFVDREQYF; CDR3 DNA: TGTGCCAGCAGCTTCGTCGACCGCGAGCAGTACTTC
V gene: TRBV6-1; J gene: TRBJ2-3; D gene: TRBD2; clone size: few; CDR3 protein: CASSGLAGGPTDTQYF; CDR3 DNA: TGTGCCAGCAGTGGACTAGCGGGGGGGCCGACAGATACGCAGTATTTT
V gene: TRBV5-4; J gene: TRBJ1-6; D gene: TRBD1; clone size: few; CDR3 protein: CASSSSGTGNSPLHF; CDR3 DNA: TGTGCCAGCAGCTCCTCCGGGACAGGGAATTCACCCCTCCACTTT
V gene: TRBV10-3; J gene: TRBJ1-2; D gene: NA; clone size: few; CDR3 protein: CAITNSNRRFYGYTF; CDR3 DNA: TGTGCCATCACCAACTCTAACCGAAGATTCTATGGCTACACCTTC
V gene: TRBV5-1; J gene: TRBJ2-1; D gene: NA; clone size: many; CDR3 protein: CASSLEGFLENEQFF; CDR3 DNA: TGCGCCAGCAGCTTGGAAGGTTTTCTGGAAAATGAGCAGTTCTTC
V gene: TRBV5-5; J gene: TRBJ1-3; D gene: NA; clone size: NA; CDR3 protein: CASSLGQLTSGNTIYF; CDR3 DNA: TGTGCCAGCAGCTTGGGACAGTTGACATCTGGAAACACCATATATTTT
V gene: TRBV21-1; J gene: TRBJ2-2; D gene: NA; clone size: few; CDR3 protein: CASKSEGGSTGELFF; CDR3 DNA: TGTGCCAGCAAATCGGAGGGGGGATCCACCGGGGAGCTGTTTTTT
V gene: TRBV14; J gene: TRBJ2-7; D gene: NA; clone size: NA; CDR3 protein: CASSQGDMRGQYF; CDR3 DNA: TGTGCCAGCAGCCAAGGGGACATGAGGGGACAGTACTTC
V gene: TRBV5-4; J gene: TRBJ2-5; D gene: NA; clone size: once; CDR3 protein: CASSFWWEETQYF; CDR3 DNA: TGTGCCAGCAGCTTTTGGTGGGAAGAGACCCAGTACTTC
V gene: TRBV7-2; J gene: TRBJ1-2; D gene: NA; clone size: few; CDR3 protein: CASSLSAGEYYGYTF; CDR3 DNA: TGTGCCAGCAGCTTATCGGCCGGCGAATACTATGGCTACACCTTC
V gene: TRBV7-8; J gene: TRBJ2-2; D gene: NA; clone size: many; CDR3 protein: CASSLAPRAFLNTGELFF; CDR3 DNA: TGTGCCAGCAGCTTAGCGCCCCGGGCCTTTCTTAACACCGGGGAGCTGTTTTTT
V gene: TRBV5-1; J gene: TRBJ2-4; D gene: TRBD1; clone size: few; CDR3 protein: CASSLGGRQGKNIQYF; CDR3 DNA: TGCGCCAGCAGCTTGGGAGGCAGACAGGGAAAAAACATTCAGTACTTC
V gene: TRBV18; J gene: TRBJ1-2; D gene: TRBD1; clone size: NA; CDR3 protein: CASSTTGLLYGYTF; CDR3 DNA: TGTGCCAGCTCAACGACAGGGTTGCTCTATGGCTACACCTTC
V gene: TRBV2; J gene: TRBJ2-3; D gene: NA; clone size: few; CDR3 protein: CASGGGAWRGDTQYF; CDR3 DNA: TGTGCCAGCGGAGGGGGGGCTTGGCGAGGAGATACGCAGTATTTT
V gene: TRBV5-1; J gene: TRBJ2-7; D gene: NA; clone size: NA; CDR3 protein: CASSLGTDPSYEQYF; CDR3 DNA: TGCGCCAGCAGCCTAGGGACGGATCCATCCTACGAGCAGTACTTC
V gene: TRBV7-2; J gene: TRBJ2-7; D gene: TRBD2; clone size: NA; CDR3 protein: CASSLAVVSYEQYF; CDR3 DNA: TGTGCCAGCAGCCTAGCGGTGGTCTCCTACGAGCAGTACTTC
V gene: TRBV7-2; J gene: TRBJ2-5; D gene: NA; clone size: NA; CDR3 protein: CASSRTGIETQYF; CDR3 DNA: TGTGCCAGCAGCCGAACAGGGATAGAGACCCAGTACTTC
V gene: TRBV29-1; J gene: TRBJ2-4; D gene: TRBD1; clone size: few; CDR3 protein: CSVGTVKNIQYF; CDR3 DNA: TGCAGCGTAGGGACAGTAAAAAACATTCAGTACTTC
V gene: TRBV5-1; J gene: TRBJ2-1; D gene: TRBD1; clone size: NA; CDR3 protein: CATGQDHNEQFF; CDR3 DNA: TGCGCCACCGGACAGGACCACAATGAGCAGTTCTTC
V gene: TRBV11-2; J gene: TRBJ2-5; D gene: TRBD1; clone size: NA; CDR3 protein: CASSLKLETGDWQETQYF; CDR3 DNA: TGTGCCAGCAGCTTAAAATTGGAGACAGGGGATTGGCAAGAGACCCAGTACTTC
V gene: TRBV13; J gene: TRBJ2-3; D gene: NA; clone size: NA; CDR3 protein: CASSITRNSDTQYF; CDR3 DNA: TGTGCCAGCAGCATTACTAGGAATTCAGATACGCAGTATTTT
V gene: TRBV11-3; J gene: TRBJ2-1; D gene: TRBD2; clone size: NA; CDR3 protein: CASSPGLDEQFF; CDR3 DNA: TGTGCCAGCAGCCCCGGACTAGACGAGCAGTTCTTC
V gene: TRBV9; J gene: TRBJ1-5; D gene: TRBD1; clone size: few; CDR3 protein: CASSVSGGSNQPQHF; CDR3 DNA: TGTGCCAGCAGCGTTTCAGGGGGCAGTAACCAGCCCCAGCATTTT
V gene: TRBV3-1; J gene: TRBJ2-5; D gene: NA; clone size: NA; CDR3 protein: CASSQDLDSPQYF; CDR3 DNA: TGTGCCAGCAGCCAAGATCTGGATTCGCCCCAGTACTTC
V gene: TRBV6-5; J gene: TRBJ2-7; D gene: NA; clone size: few; CDR3 protein: CASKGRRKPYEQYF; CDR3 DNA: TGTGCCAGCAAGGGCCGGCGGAAACCCTACGAGCAGTACTTC
V gene: TRBV7-2; J gene: TRBJ2-5; D gene: NA; clone size: NA; CDR3 protein: CASSSYPGDQETQYF; CDR3 DNA: TGTGCCAGCAGCTCCTATCCGGGAGACCAAGAGACCCAGTACTTC
V gene: TRBV20-1; J gene: TRBJ1-2; D gene: TRBD1; clone size: few; CDR3 protein: CSAIRTGRNGYTF; CDR3 DNA: TGCAGTGCCATTCGGACAGGGAGGAATGGCTACACCTTC
V gene: TRBV20-1; J gene: TRBJ1-6; D gene: TRBD1; clone size: few; CDR3 protein: CSARTGGTYNSPLHF; CDR3 DNA: TGCAGTGCTCGGACAGGGGGAACCTATAATTCACCCCTCCACTTT
V gene: TRBV6-6; J gene: TRBJ2-7; D gene: TRBD1; clone size: NA; CDR3 protein: CASTQTGEVDEQYF; CDR3 DNA: TGTGCCAGCACCCAGACAGGGGAGGTTGACGAGCAGTACTTC
V gene: TRBV10-1; J gene: TRBJ2-2; D gene: TRBD2; clone size: few; CDR3 protein: CASSRSSGGTFTGELFF; CDR3 DNA: TGCGCCAGCTCCCGTAGTAGCGGGGGGACCTTCACCGGGGAGCTGTTTTTT